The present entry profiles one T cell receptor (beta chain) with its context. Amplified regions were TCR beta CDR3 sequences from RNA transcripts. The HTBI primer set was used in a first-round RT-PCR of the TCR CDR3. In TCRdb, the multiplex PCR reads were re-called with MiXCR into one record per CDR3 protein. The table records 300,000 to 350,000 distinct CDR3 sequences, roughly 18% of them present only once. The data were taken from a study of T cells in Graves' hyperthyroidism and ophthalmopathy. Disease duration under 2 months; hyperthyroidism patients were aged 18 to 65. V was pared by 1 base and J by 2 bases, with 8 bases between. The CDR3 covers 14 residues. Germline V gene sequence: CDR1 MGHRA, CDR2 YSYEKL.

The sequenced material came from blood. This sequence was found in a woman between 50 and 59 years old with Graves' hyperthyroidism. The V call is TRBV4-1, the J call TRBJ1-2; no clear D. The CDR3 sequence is CASSQGIGNYGYTF. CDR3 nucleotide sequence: TGCGCCAGCAGCCAAGGGATAGGCAACTATGGCTACACCTTC.